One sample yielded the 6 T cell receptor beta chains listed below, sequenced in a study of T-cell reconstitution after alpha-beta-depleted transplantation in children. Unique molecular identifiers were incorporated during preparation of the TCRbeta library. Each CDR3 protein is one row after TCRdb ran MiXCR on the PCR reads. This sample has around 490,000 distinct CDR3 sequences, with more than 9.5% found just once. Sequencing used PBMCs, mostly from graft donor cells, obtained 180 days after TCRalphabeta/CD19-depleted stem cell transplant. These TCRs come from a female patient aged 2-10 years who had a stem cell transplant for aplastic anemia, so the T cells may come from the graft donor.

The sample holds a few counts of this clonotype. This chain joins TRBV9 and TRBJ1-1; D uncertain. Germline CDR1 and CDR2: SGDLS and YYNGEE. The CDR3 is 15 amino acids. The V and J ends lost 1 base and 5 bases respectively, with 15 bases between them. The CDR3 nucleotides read TGTGCCAGCAGCGTAAACCCGGAAGCAAGGACTGAAGCTTTCTTT. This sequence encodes CASSVNPEARTEAFF.

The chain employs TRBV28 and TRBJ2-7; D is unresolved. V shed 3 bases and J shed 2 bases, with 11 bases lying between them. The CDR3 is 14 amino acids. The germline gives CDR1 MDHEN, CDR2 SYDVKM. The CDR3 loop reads CASSFDDRTYEQYF. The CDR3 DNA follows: TGTGCCAGCAGTTTTGATGACCGAACCTACGAGCAGTACTTC. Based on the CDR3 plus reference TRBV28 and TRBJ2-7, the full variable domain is DVKVTQSSRYLVKRTGEKVFLECVQDMDHENMFWYRQDPGLGLRLIYFSYDVKMKEKGDIPEGYSVSREKKERFSLILESASTNQTSMYLCASSFDDRTYEQYFGPGTRLTVT.

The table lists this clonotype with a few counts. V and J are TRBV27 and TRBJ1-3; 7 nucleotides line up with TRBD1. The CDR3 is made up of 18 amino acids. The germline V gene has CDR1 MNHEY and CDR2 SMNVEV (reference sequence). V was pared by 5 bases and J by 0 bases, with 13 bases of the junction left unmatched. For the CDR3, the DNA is TGTGCCAGCAGTCCGGGACAGCCACCTTTCTACTCTGGAAACACCATATATTTT. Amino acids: CASSPGQPPFYSGNTIYF.

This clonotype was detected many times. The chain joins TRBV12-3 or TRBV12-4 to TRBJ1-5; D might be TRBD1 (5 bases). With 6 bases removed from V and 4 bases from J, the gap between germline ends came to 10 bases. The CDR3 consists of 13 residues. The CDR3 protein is CASSREVNQPQHF. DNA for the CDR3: TGTGCCAGCAGCAGGGAAGTTAATCAGCCCCAGCATTTT.

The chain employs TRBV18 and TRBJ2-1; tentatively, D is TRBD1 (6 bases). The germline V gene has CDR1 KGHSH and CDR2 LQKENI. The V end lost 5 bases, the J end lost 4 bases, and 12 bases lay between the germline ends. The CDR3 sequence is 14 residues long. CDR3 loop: CASSEPDRYNEQFF. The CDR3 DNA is TGTGCCAGCTCAGAACCGGACAGATACAATGAGCAGTTCTTC.

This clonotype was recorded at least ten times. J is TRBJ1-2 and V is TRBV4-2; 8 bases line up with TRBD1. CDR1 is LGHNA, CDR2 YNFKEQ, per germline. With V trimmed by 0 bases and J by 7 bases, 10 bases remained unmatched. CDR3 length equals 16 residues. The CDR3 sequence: CASSQELSRGLRGYTF. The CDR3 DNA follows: TGTGCCAGCAGCCAAGAACTCAGCAGGGGGCTTCGTGGCTACACCTTC.